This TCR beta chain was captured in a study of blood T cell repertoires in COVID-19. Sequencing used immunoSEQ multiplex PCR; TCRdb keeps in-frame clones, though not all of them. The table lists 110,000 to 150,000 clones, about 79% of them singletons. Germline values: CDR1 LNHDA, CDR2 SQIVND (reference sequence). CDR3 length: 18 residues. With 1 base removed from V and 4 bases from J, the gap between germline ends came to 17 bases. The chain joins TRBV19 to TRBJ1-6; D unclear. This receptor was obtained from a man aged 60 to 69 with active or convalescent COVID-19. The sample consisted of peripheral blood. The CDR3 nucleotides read TGTGCCAGTAGTATAGGTGCAGTCCTGCAGATTTATAATTCACCCCTCCACTTT. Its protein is CASSIGAVLQIYNSPLHF. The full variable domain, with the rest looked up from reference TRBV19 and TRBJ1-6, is DGGITQSPKYLFRKEGQNVTLSCEQNLNHDAMYWYRQDPGQGLRLIYYSQIVNDFQKGDIAEGYSVSREKKESFPLTVTSAQKNPTAFYLCASSIGAVLQIYNSPLHFGNGTRLTVT.